The 5 T cell receptor beta chains presented below share a single source sample, sequenced in a study of shared clonotypes between healthy human individuals (dated by TCRdb to the early 2020s). For the CD8 naive samples, CD45RO-negative cells were positively selected for CCR7, yielding a CD45RA+CCR7+ population from which TemRA cells were excluded. Library preparation used the immunoSEQ multiplex PCR assay. Held by TCRdb, this immuneACCESS table contains in-frame sequences only and omits some clones. Under half of the omission traces to an unresolved V gene where checked; the cause of the rest is unknown. This sample lists a few million clones; about 94% were detected once. The ten largest clonotypes hold 1.5% to 2% of the sample. The sample taken for sequencing was naive CD8+ T cells from PBMCs. Per the publication, the cell subset or site label means: CD45RA+CCR7+. These receptors were collected from a man younger than 35 in good health. Some clones in this sample may be carry-over from other donors' samples.

The chain combines TRBV7-9 with TRBJ2-2; 10 nucleotides align to TRBD2. Trimming removed 2 bases from V and 8 bases from J; junction bases left unmatched: 8. This CDR3 has 16 residues. Germline loops: CDR1 SEHNR, CDR2 FQNEAQ (reference sequence). CDR3 residues: CASSLTLAGIAGELFF. The CDR3 bases are TGTGCCAGCAGCTTAACACTAGCGGGAATCGCTGGGGAGCTGTTTTTT. Supplemented by reference TRBV7-9 and TRBJ2-2, the full variable domain reads DTGVSQNPRHKITKRGQNVTFRCDPISEHNRLYWYRQTLGQGPEFLTYFQNEAQLEKSRLLSDRFSAERPKGSFSTLEIQRTEQGDSAMYLCASSLTLAGIAGELFFGEGSRLTVL.

This chain uses TRBV27 with TRBJ1-5, with a weak D call TRBD1 (5 bases). CDR3 length: 14 amino acids. Trimming pared 2 bases from V and 7 bases from J, leaving 12 bases between. Germline CDR1 MNHEY, CDR2 SMNVEV (reference sequence). The CDR3 reads CASSLRQIGQPQHF. The CDR3 DNA reads as TGTGCCAGCAGTTTAAGACAGATAGGACAGCCCCAGCATTTT.

This clone has more than one count but fewer than ten. The sample has other DNA sequences that encode this CDR3 too. This sequence joins TRBV27 and TRBJ1-1, with D hard to call. V lost 7 bases and J 2 bases, leaving 5 bases between the germline ends. From germline, CDR1 is MNHEY and CDR2 SMNVEV (reference sequence). The CDR3 is 11 amino acids. The CDR3 loop reads CASMGNTEAFF. CDR3 DNA sequence: TGTGCCAGCATGGGTAACACTGAAGCTTTCTTT.

The chain is built from TRBV6-4 and TRBJ2-4; 13 bases align to TRBD2. The V gene's germline CDR1 is MRHNA and CDR2 SNTAGT. Trimming took 3 bases from V and 0 from J; bases not matched to a gene: 2. The CDR3 has 17 residues. The DNA for the CDR3 is TGTGCCAGCAGTGAACTAGCGGGAGGGATAGCCAAAAACATTCAGTACTTC. Translated: CASSELAGGIAKNIQYF.

The J gene is TRBJ2-4, the V gene TRBV28, with 10 bases identical to TRBD1. Germline V gene sequence: CDR1 MDHEN, CDR2 SYDVKM. There are 16 residues in the CDR3. Trimming removed 4 bases from V and 2 bases from J; junction bases left unmatched: 5. As DNA, the CDR3 is TGTGCCAGCAGTTGGTCGACAGGGGGCTCCAAAAACATTCAGTACTTC. It yields the protein CASSWSTGGSKNIQYF.